Listed here are 28 T cell receptor beta chains from one sample, sequenced in a study of metastatic and nonmetastatic thyroid tumors. Thyroid surgery was performed in patients who had received no treatment beforehand. TCRdb re-called clones via MiXCR from the PCR reads. The repertoire holds 17,000 or so clones, with approximately 25% as singletons. Input material: adjacent normal tissue. The receptors originated from a female donor with papillary thyroid cancer or a benign thyroid nodule (not recorded which). Some clones in this sample may be carry-over from other donors' samples.

This clone turned up a few times. This chain links TRBV6-2 or TRBV6-3 with TRBJ1-2, with 11 bases lining up with TRBD1. From germline, CDR1 is MNHEY and CDR2 SVGEGT. CDR3 length equals 12 residues. The trim removed 8 bases at V and 7 bases at J, leaving 3 bases unmatched. CDR3 sequence: CASGDRGSGYTF. The DNA for the CDR3 is TGTGCCAGCGGGGACAGGGGGTCTGGCTACACCTTC.

The rearrangement links TRBV6-1 to TRBJ2-1, with 7 bases aligning to TRBD2. CDR1 MNHNS and CDR2 SASEGT come from the germline V gene. The CDR3 runs to 15 residues. V shed 7 bases and J 4 bases; nucleotides not matched to a gene: 10. The CDR3 protein is CASTLGAGVYNEQFF. The CDR3 DNA follows: TGTGCCAGCACGCTCGGGGCGGGAGTTTACAATGAGCAGTTCTTC.

The chain couples TRBV7-8 to TRBJ1-2, with D uncertain. The CDR3 has 14 amino acids. Per germline, CDR1 SGHVS and CDR2 FQNEAQ. The germline V and J ends were trimmed by 3 bases and 6 bases, with 14 bases remaining between them. CDR3 region: CASSFNLRFNGYTF. DNA of the CDR3: TGTGCCAGCAGCTTTAACCTAAGGTTCAATGGCTACACCTTC.

This clone occurred a few times. The rearrangement links TRBV6-1 to TRBJ2-5, with 10 bases matching TRBD1. Germline loops: CDR1 MNHNS, CDR2 SASEGT. The CDR3 has 15 residues. J gave up 2 bases and V 6 bases, and 6 bases lay outside the gene matches. The CDR3 sequence: CASRTGTGAQETQYF. CDR3 coding DNA: TGTGCCAGCAGAACCGGGACAGGGGCACAAGAGACCCAGTACTTC.

This clone was seen only a few times. The chain uses TRBV6-1 and TRBJ1-1, with 9 bases matching TRBD1. After removal of 6 bases from V and 3 bases from J, the junction contained 11 bases not matched to a gene. Germline V gene data show CDR1 as MNHNS and CDR2 as SASEGT. The CDR3 sequence is 16 residues long. CDR3: CASRDTGTGRDTEAFF. CDR3 DNA: TGTGCCAGCAGAGACACCGGGACAGGGAGGGACACTGAAGCTTTCTTT.

V gene TRBV11-1 combines with J gene TRBJ1-2, with 8 nucleotides matching TRBD1. Unmatched junction bases numbered 12, after V lost 5 bases and J lost 1 base. This CDR3 spans 17 amino acids. In germline, CDR1 is SGHAT, CDR2 FQDESV (reference sequence). As DNA, the CDR3 is TGTGCCAGCAGCCCCCTCTTCCGGGACAGGAGTAACTATGGCTACACCTTC. Amino acids: CASSPLFRDRSNYGYTF.

The chain joins TRBV6-1 to TRBJ2-3; possibly TRBD2 for D (7 bases). The ends were cut back, 3 bases at V and 5 bases at J, with 12 bases in the middle. The germline gives CDR1 MNHNS, CDR2 SASEGT. CDR3 size: 14 residues. CDR3 nucleotide sequence: TGTGCCAGCAGTGACAGGGGAGGGAGAGATACGCAGTATTTT. It translates to CASSDRGGRDTQYF.

This clone is classed as medium-sized (0.01 to 0.1%). This chain uses TRBV20-1 with TRBJ2-7; 10 positions match TRBD2. CDR3 length equals 17 residues. From germline, CDR1 is DFQATT and CDR2 SNEGSKA (reference sequence). V dropped 0 bases and J dropped 7; count of bases not matched to a gene: 15. CDR3 loop: CSARDFLPAGGPGEQYF. CDR3 DNA sequence: TGCAGTGCTAGAGACTTCCTCCCAGCGGGAGGGCCTGGGGAGCAGTACTTC.

This clone was recorded at least ten times. The gene calls are TRBV13 and TRBJ2-2; D gene uncertain. The CDR3 spans 13 residues. Trimming pared 5 bases from V and 6 bases from J, leaving 10 bases between. Germline assignment: CDR1 PRHDT and CDR2 FYEKMQ (reference sequence). In DNA, the CDR3 is TGTGCCAGCAGCCTTGGAAGGGCCGGGGAGCTGTTTTTT. Amino acids: CASSLGRAGELFF. The entire variable domain, with the rest obtained from reference TRBV13 and TRBJ2-2, is as follows: AAGVIQSPRHLIKEKRETATLKCYPIPRHDTVYWYQQGPGQDPQFLISFYEKMQSDKGSIPDRFSAQQFSDYHSELNMSSLELGDSALYFCASSLGRAGELFFGEGSRLTVL.

This clone was seen a few times. The junction does not match germline at one end; this may be a read error. V is TRBV7-9 and J is TRBJ2-7; D unresolved. The germline V gene encodes CDR1 SEHNR and CDR2 FQNEAQ (reference sequence). The length of the CDR3 is 11 residues. CDR3: CAMSSSYNEQF. CDR3 coding DNA: TGTGCCATGTCGAGCTCCTACAATGAGCAGTTC. Full variable domain (missing parts from reference TRBV7-9 and TRBJ2-7): DTGVSQNPRHKITKRGQNVTFRCDPISEHNRLYWYRQTLGQGPEFLTYFQNEAQLEKSRLLSDRFSAERPKGSFSTLEIQRTEQGDSAMYLCAMSSSYNEQFGPGTRLTVT.

This clone was found many times. It may be a read error: a sequence one base away is much more abundant. This chain uses TRBV25-1 with TRBJ2-2; no clear D. Germline CDR1 is MGHDK and CDR2 is SYGVNS. The CDR3 is 12 amino acids. CDR3 nucleotide sequence: TGTGCCGGCAGTGACAACACCGGGGAGCTGTTTTTT. Residues: CAGSDNTGELFF.

This clone was seen only a few times. The chain links TRBV2 to TRBJ1-6, with no clear D. V dropped 5 bases and J dropped 6 bases, with 8 bases sitting between them. From germline, CDR1 is SNHLY and CDR2 FYNNEI. The CDR3 length is 13 residues. CDR3 protein: CASSPQSNSPLHF. DNA of the CDR3: TGTGCCAGCAGTCCCCAGTCTAATTCACCCCTCCACTTT.

This chain's CDR3 is CASRQVGGTEAFF. Here the CDR3 DNA reads TGTGCCAGCCGCCAGGTCGGTGGAACTGAAGCTTTCTTT. The chain carries TRBV6-1 and TRBJ1-1; D uncertain. The CDR3 length is 13 residues. V lost 8 bases and J lost 5, with 15 bases in between. Per germline, CDR1 MNHNS and CDR2 SASEGT.

This clone came up many times. The J gene is TRBJ1-2, the V gene TRBV20-1, with D tentatively TRBD1 (6 bases). V was clipped by 1 base and J by 7 bases, with 16 bases between them. The CDR3 length is 14 residues. Germline V CDR1 and CDR2: DFQATT, SNEGSKA (reference sequence). The CDR3 sequence: CSARAQGIGGGYTF. DNA for the CDR3: TGCAGTGCTAGAGCCCAGGGGATAGGGGGTGGCTACACCTTC.

This clone was picked up a small number of times. The rearrangement uses TRBV30 and TRBJ2-7, with a tentative D call TRBD2 (6 bases). The CDR3 consists of 12 residues. The V end was cut by 0 bases, the J end by 3 bases, with 6 bases between. Looked up from germline, CDR1 is GTSNPN and CDR2 is SVGIG (reference sequence). CDR3 sequence: CAWSVGGYEQYF. The CDR3 DNA sequence: TGTGCCTGGAGTGTCGGGGGCTACGAGCAGTACTTC.

The chain recombines TRBV29-1 with TRBJ2-4, with D perhaps matching TRBD2 (6 bases). Germline-derived CDR1 and CDR2 are SQVTM and ANQGSEA. This CDR3 is 16 amino acids long. Trimming left V 0 bases short and J 9 bases short, with 21 bases between. The CDR3 is CSVEDFKPDGSSIQYF. The DNA of the CDR3 is TGCAGCGTTGAAGACTTCAAACCCGACGGGAGTAGCATTCAGTACTTC. Filled out from reference TRBV29-1 and TRBJ2-4, the complete variable domain reads SAVISQKPSRDICQRGTSLTIQCQVDSQVTMMFWYRQQPGQSLTLIATANQGSEATYESGFVIDKFPISRPNLTFSTLTVSNMSPEDSSIYLCSVEDFKPDGSSIQYFGAGTRLSVL.

This clone occurred a few times. The chain employs TRBV10-3 and TRBJ1-1; TRBD1 matches 8 bases. V shed 4 bases and J 5 bases; nucleotides not matched to a gene: 6. The CDR3 is made up of 14 amino acids. The germline gives CDR1 ENHRY, CDR2 SYGVKD. CDR3 bases: TGTGCCATCAGTGCCCAGGGGGCGCGAACTGAAGCTTTCTTT. This codes for CAISAQGARTEAFF.

This clone occurred a few times. The DNA for the CDR3 is TGTGCCAGCAGTTCGAAGACAGTAGCCGATGAGCAGTTCTTC. This sequence encodes CASSSKTVADEQFF. The chain employs TRBV27 and TRBJ2-1, with D possibly matching TRBD1 (5 bases). V was clipped by 4 bases and J by 8 bases, with 15 bases between them. The CDR3 sequence is 14 residues long. Germline assignment: CDR1 MNHEY and CDR2 SMNVEV (reference sequence).

This clone has at least ten counts. This chain connects TRBV6-1 to TRBJ1-1, with TRBD1 as a possible D gene (5 bases). V was clipped by 10 bases and J by 7 bases, with 13 bases between them. Germline CDR1 is MNHNS and CDR2 is SASEGT. The CDR3 extends over 11 amino acids. CDR3: CATRVGGEAFF. In DNA form, the CDR3 reads TGTGCCACCCGGGTGGGGGGTGAAGCTTTCTTT.

This clone was counted a few times. This chain uses TRBV6-1 with TRBJ2-5; tentatively, D is TRBD2 (7 bases). V lost 7 bases, J lost 2 bases, and 11 bases lay in between. Germline-derived CDR1 and CDR2 are MNHNS and SASEGT. CDR3 size: 13 residues. The CDR3 loop reads CASKKGGQETQYF. CDR3 bases: TGTGCCAGCAAGAAGGGGGGGCAAGAGACCCAGTACTTC.

This clone occurred once. DNA of the CDR3: TGCGCCAGCAGCTCTGGAGTAGGGGGTAGTTGGGCTGAAGCTTTCTTT. It is translated as CASSSGVGGSWAEAFF. This chain connects TRBV5-1 to TRBJ1-1; TRBD1 is a possible D gene (6 bases). Germline loops: CDR1 SGHRS, CDR2 YFSETQ. With 3 bases removed from V and 6 bases from J, the gap between germline ends came to 21 bases. The CDR3 extends over 16 amino acids.

In its sample, this clone was seen a few times. CDR3 coding DNA: TGTGCCAGCAGCAGACAGGGGGTCTCTGGAAACACCATATATTTT. It encodes CASSRQGVSGNTIYF. The V and J genes are TRBV27 and TRBJ1-3; 9 bases fit TRBD1. CDR1 is MNHEY and CDR2 is SMNVEV in the germline V gene (reference sequence). This CDR3 comprises 15 residues. Trimming at V came to 6 bases and at J to 0 bases, leaving 3 bases not matched to a gene.

This rearrangement joins TRBV6-5 to TRBJ2-7, with TRBD1 as a possible D gene (5 bases). The germline V gene has CDR1 MNHEY and CDR2 SVGAGI. Trimming pared 1 base from V and 2 bases from J, leaving 15 bases between. CDR3 length: 16 amino acids. The CDR3 protein is CASSYYPRRVAYEQYF. The DNA of the CDR3 is TGTGCCAGCAGTTACTACCCTCGCAGGGTCGCCTACGAGCAGTACTTC.

The CDR3 sequence: CASSLLPGLAGGLDTQYF. The CDR3 nucleotides are TGTGCCAGCAGCTTACTTCCGGGACTAGCGGGAGGACTAGATACGCAGTATTTT. This chain uses TRBV11-1 with TRBJ2-3; 15 bases agree with TRBD2. This CDR3 has 18 amino acids. The V gene's germline CDR1 is SGHAT and CDR2 FQDESV (reference sequence). V lost 2 bases and J lost 5; bases outside the gene matches: 8.

The gene calls are TRBV5-1 and TRBJ1-1, with TRBD1 as a possible D gene (6 bases). Germline V gene data show CDR1 as SGHRS and CDR2 as YFSETQ. The length of the CDR3 is 16 residues. The V and J ends lost 4 bases and 0 bases respectively, with 16 bases between them. The CDR3 is CASSGITGILNTEAFF. The DNA for the CDR3 is TGCGCCAGCAGCGGTATAACAGGGATTTTGAACACTGAAGCTTTCTTT.

The gene calls are TRBV5-1 and TRBJ2-3; no firm D call. The V end was cut by 3 bases, the J end by 5 bases, with 10 bases between. The germline V gene encodes CDR1 SGHRS and CDR2 YFSETQ. This CDR3 has 13 amino acids. The CDR3 loop is CASSSFTGDTQYF. The CDR3 DNA reads TGCGCCAGCAGCTCATTTACCGGAGATACGCAGTATTTT.

This clone was detected only a few times. The CDR3 sequence is CASSKLQMDTIYF. The CDR3 DNA reads as TGTGCCAGCAGTAAACTACAAATGGACACCATATATTTT. V is TRBV12-3 or TRBV12-4 and J is TRBJ1-3; D unresolved. The CDR3 runs 13 residues. Trimming removed 5 bases from V and 8 bases from J, with 13 bases in between.

The chain has TRBV20-1 and TRBJ2-5; 15 bases line up with TRBD2. The J call may be in error: the DNA end matches TRBJ2-1 better. There are 18 residues in the CDR3. The germline gives CDR1 DFQATT, CDR2 SNEGSKA (reference sequence). This chain's CDR3 is CSATKGTSGRKVGYEQFF. For the CDR3, the DNA is TGCAGTGCTACGAAAGGGACTAGCGGGAGGAAAGTGGGGTATGAGCAGTTCTTC.